What follows describes a single T cell receptor beta chain. Stem cell-like memory, regulatory, central memory and naive CD4+ cells were sorted via CD45RO/CCR7/CD25/CD127/CD95/CD27. The whole isolated RNA underwent reverse transcription, so sequencing captured expressed TCRB transcripts. Assay: immunoSEQ multiplex PCR; the TCRdb copy retains only in-frame clones and omits some. The table lists roughly 330,000 clones, about 11% of them singletons, with about 0.014% in the top ten. Trimming shortened V by 1 base and J by 7 bases, and 15 bases separated the two germline ends. The CDR3 runs to 15 residues. In germline, CDR1 is SEHNR, CDR2 FQNEAQ (reference sequence). These data are taken from a study of beta chain features in type 1 diabetes.

The sequenced sample was naive CD4+ T cells from blood. The chain joins TRBV7-9 to TRBJ2-3; D is perhaps TRBD2 (6 bases). The receptor's source is a woman in her thirties in good health. For the CDR3, the DNA is TGTGCCAGCAGCTTAGGACTAGGGCTCCTGCATACGCAGTATTTT. It yields the protein CASSLGLGLLHTQYF.